This TCR beta chain was identified in a study of graft-versus-host responses after intestinal transplantation. Study-wide background: Recipients were given multivisceral, liver-intestinal, or isolated intestinal transplants. Once they had received anti-thymocyte globulin induction, all recipients took tacrolimus and steroids for about 3 years.

Remarks on this clone: Its antigen is undetermined. Other DNA sequences within the sample encode an identical CDR3.

Data came from immunoSEQ multiplex PCR; TCRdb stores just in-frame clones and leaves some out. The table lists tens of thousands of clones, roughly 95% of them singletons. Notes on the study in general: The recipient marrow held GvH clones, and some of them showed up first in ileum or blood. HvG clone declines early post-transplant were associated with peak circulating GvH levels.

Germline assignment: CDR1 SEHNR and CDR2 FQNEAQ (reference sequence). The V and J ends lost 4 bases and 0 bases respectively, with 14 bases between them. This CDR3 contains 16 residues. The origin of this receptor is a human donor who was the organ donor for an intestinal transplant. Sequenced material: unstimulated CD8+ T cells sorted from spleen or lymph node cells, taken before transplant. V usage is TRBV7-9 and J usage is TRBJ2-3; perhaps D is TRBD1 or TRBD2 (5 bases each). As DNA, the CDR3 is TGTGCCAGCAGCTCTAACCCGGGACCTAGCACAGATACGCAGTATTTT. Encoded protein: CASSSNPGPSTDTQYF. Supplemented by reference TRBV7-9 and TRBJ2-3, the full variable domain reads DTGVSQNPRHKITKRGQNVTFRCDPISEHNRLYWYRQTLGQGPEFLTYFQNEAQLEKSRLLSDRFSAERPKGSFSTLEIQRTEQGDSAMYLCASSSNPGPSTDTQYFGPGTRLTVL.